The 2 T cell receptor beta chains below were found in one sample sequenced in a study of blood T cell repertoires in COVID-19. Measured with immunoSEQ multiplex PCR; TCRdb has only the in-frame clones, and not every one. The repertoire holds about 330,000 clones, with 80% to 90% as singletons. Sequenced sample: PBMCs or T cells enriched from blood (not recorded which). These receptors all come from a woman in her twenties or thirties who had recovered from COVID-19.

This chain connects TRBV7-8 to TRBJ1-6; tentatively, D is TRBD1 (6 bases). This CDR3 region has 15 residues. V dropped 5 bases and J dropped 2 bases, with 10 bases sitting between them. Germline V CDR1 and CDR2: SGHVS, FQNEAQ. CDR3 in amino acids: CASSIRTAYNSPLHF. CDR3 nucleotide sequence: TGTGCCAGCAGCATCCGGACAGCCTATAATTCACCCCTCCACTTT.

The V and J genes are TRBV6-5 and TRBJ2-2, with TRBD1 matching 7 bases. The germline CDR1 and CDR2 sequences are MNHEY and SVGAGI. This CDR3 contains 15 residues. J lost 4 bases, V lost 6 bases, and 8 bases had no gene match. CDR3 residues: CASSEATGITGELFF. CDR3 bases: TGTGCCAGCAGCGAGGCGACAGGGATCACCGGGGAGCTGTTTTTT.